Listed below are T cell receptor beta chains from one sample, sequenced in a study of identifying expanded T cells in peripheral blood. The data were produced by immunoSEQ multiplex PCR, yet TCRdb's version contains in-frame clones alone and is incomplete. The repertoire consists of about 120,000 clones, with over 65% occurring once and the leading ten covering roughly 3.3%. The material sequenced was blood. Every receptor here comes from a person aged 18 to 69 in good health. Both conserved end residues are part of each CDR3. The D gene is left open where the match is weak. Size is omitted from some rows. Given values are once, few, many or a class for expanded clones.

D	V	size	J	CDR3	DNA
NA	TRBV11-3	few	TRBJ1-2	CATAPRPSNYGYTF	TGTGCCACCGCGCCCAGGCCTTCTAACTATGGCTACACCTTC
NA	TRBV29-1	NA	TRBJ2-5	CSVEGWGQETQYF	TGCAGCGTTGAAGGTTGGGGGCAAGAGACCCAGTACTTC
NA	TRBV18	NA	TRBJ2-5	CASSPPRETQYF	TGTGCCAGCTCACCACCGCGAGAGACCCAGTACTTC
NA	TRBV5-6	NA	TRBJ1-3	CASSSQILSAGTLRNTIYF	TGTGCCAGCAGCTCCCAAATATTATCAGCCGGAACCCTTCGAAACACCATATATTTT
TRBD1	TRBV6-6	NA	TRBJ1-6	CASSEGQGGSPLHF	TGTGCCAGCAGCGAGGGACAGGGAGGTTCACCCCTCCACTTT
NA	TRBV25-1	NA	TRBJ1-6	CASSGGHYNSPLHF	TGTGCCAGCAGTGGGGGACATTATAATTCACCCCTCCACTTT
TRBD1	TRBV30	NA	TRBJ1-2	CAWSGGTDLGYTF	TGTGCCTGGAGTGGGGGGACAGACCTCGGCTACACCTTC
NA	TRBV11-2	few	TRBJ2-7	CASSLTPGTREQYF	TGTGCCAGCAGCTTAACTCCAGGGACTCGCGAGCAGTACTTC
NA	TRBV19	NA	TRBJ1-1	CATKGSRPYTEAFF	TGTGCCACCAAGGGGTCTCGACCCTACACTGAAGCTTTCTTT
NA	TRBV11-2	NA	TRBJ2-7	CASSGSYEQYF	TGTGCCAGCAGCGGCAGCTACGAGCAGTACTTC
NA	TRBV19	NA	TRBJ2-6	CASRDGGSGANVLTF	TGTGCCAGCCGGGACGGAGGCTCGGGGGCCAACGTCCTGACTTTC
NA	TRBV2	NA	TRBJ1-2	CASSRGDNYGYTF	TGTGCCAGCAGTCGAGGGGATAACTATGGCTACACCTTC
NA	TRBV2	NA	TRBJ1-1	CASSVRPMNTEAFF	TGTGCCAGCAGTGTCAGGCCCATGAACACTGAAGCTTTCTTT
NA	TRBV7-2	NA	TRBJ1-1	CASSLEWTENTEAFF	TGTGCCAGCAGCTTAGAATGGACAGAGAACACTGAAGCTTTCTTT
TRBD1	TRBV20-1	few	TRBJ1-2	CSATTGIGYTF	TGCAGTGCCACGACAGGGATCGGCTACACCTTC
TRBD1	TRBV15	NA	TRBJ1-4	CATSRMGQGVEKLFF	TGTGCCACCAGCAGAATGGGACAGGGTGTGGAAAAACTGTTTTTT
NA	TRBV6-1	once	TRBJ2-6	CASSASGVSGANVLTF	TGTGCCAGCAGTGCTTCAGGGGTCTCTGGGGCCAACGTCCTGACTTTC
TRBD1	TRBV7-3	once	TRBJ2-1	CASSSRQGNEQFF	TGTGCCAGCAGCTCGAGACAGGGAAATGAGCAGTTCTTC
NA	TRBV28	NA	TRBJ2-7	CASRPSAREQYF	TGTGCCAGCAGACCATCCGCCCGCGAGCAGTACTTC
TRBD1	TRBV6-1	NA	TRBJ1-1	CASSRGQGSAEAFF	TGTGCCAGCAGCAGGGGACAGGGGAGCGCTGAAGCTTTCTTT
TRBD1	TRBV2	once	TRBJ2-3	CASGNRGRADTQYF	TGTGCCAGCGGGAACAGGGGGCGCGCAGATACGCAGTATTTT
NA	TRBV13	NA	TRBJ1-4	CASSLGGAGEKLFF	TGTGCCAGCAGCTTAGGGGGAGCAGGGGAAAAACTGTTTTTT
NA	TRBV4-3	NA	TRBJ1-2	CASSQEPQASTYGYTF	TGCGCCAGCAGCCAAGAGCCCCAAGCTTCCACGTATGGCTACACCTTC
TRBD1	TRBV5-5	NA	TRBJ1-2	CASSLSAGGDNYGYTF	TGTGCCAGCAGCTTGTCCGCAGGGGGGGATAACTATGGCTACACCTTC
NA	TRBV18	NA	TRBJ1-1	CASSPRGVGRGGTEAFF	TGTGCCAGCTCACCTCGGGGGGTAGGACGAGGGGGCACTGAAGCTTTCTTT
NA	TRBV19	NA	TRBJ2-3	CASSPRTSTDTQYF	TGTGCCAGTAGTCCAAGGACTAGCACAGATACGCAGTATTTT
TRBD2	TRBV28	NA	TRBJ2-2	CASRGRANTGELFF	TGTGCCAGCAGGGGGAGGGCTAACACCGGGGAGCTGTTTTTT
NA	TRBV7-2	NA	TRBJ1-6	CASSFGAGKGDSPLHF	TGTGCCAGCAGCTTTGGGGCGGGAAAGGGGGATTCACCCCTCCACTTT
NA	TRBV6-6	NA	TRBJ2-3	CASKVSQGSDTQYF	TGTGCCAGCAAGGTTTCTCAGGGGTCAGATACGCAGTATTTT
NA	TRBV5-1	NA	TRBJ1-3	CASSLGRNSGNTIYF	TGCGCCAGCAGCTTGGGCAGAAACTCTGGAAACACCATATATTTT